The text below deals with one TCR beta chain. These data are taken from a study of blood T cell repertoires in COVID-19. Symptom resolution, clearance, or two negative PCRs marked the recovered donors of Cohort 3. The CDR3 is 16 residues long. CDR1 LGHDT and CDR2 YNNKEL come from the germline V gene (reference sequence). Between the trimmed V and J ends, which lost 0 bases and 5 bases, there was a span of 16 bases. TCRdb's table, derived via immunoSEQ multiplex PCR, lists solely in-frame clones and lacks some. The data show 300,000 or so clones, over 75% seen once. The sequenced sample consisted of PBMCs or T cells enriched from blood (not recorded which). This chain joins TRBV3-1 (or the pseudogene TRBV3-2) and TRBJ2-5, with a weak D call TRBD2 (6 bases). This receptor was obtained from a woman aged 25 to 39 who had recovered from COVID-19. The CDR3, as DNA: TGTGCCAGCAGCCAAGATCGAGGACTACGAGGCGAGACCCAGTACTTC. As protein: CASSQDRGLRGETQYF.